This TCR beta chain was observed in a study of OX40 agonist ivuxolimab in advanced cancers. Overall study: Partial responses, seen in three patients, involved one hepatocellular carcinoma and two cutaneous melanomas.

Notes on the study in general: Among patients with partial responses at 0.1-3.0 mg/kg, clonal expansion was among the lowest.

Profiling relied on immunoSEQ multiplex PCR, and the TCRdb table lists in-frame clones only, not all of them. The sample yields tens of thousands of clones, about 87% seen once. In the case of this clone: Its antigen is unidentified.

The specimen comprised CD4+ or CD8+ T cells sorted from blood, sampled in a trial of the OX40 agonist ivuxolimab. This TCR came from an adult with an advanced solid tumor such as melanoma, head and neck, liver or kidney cancer.

CDR3 region: CASSQDNLAGASYEQFF. The CDR3 nucleotides are TGCGCCAGCAGCCAAGATAATCTTGCCGGGGCAAGCTATGAGCAGTTCTTC. This chain joins TRBV4-1 and TRBJ2-1; either TRBD1 or TRBD2 may supply D (5 bases each). The ends were cut back, 0 bases at V and 8 bases at J, with 20 bases in the middle. The V gene's germline CDR1 is MGHRA and CDR2 YSYEKL. The CDR3 covers 17 residues.